This is a list of T cell receptor beta chains from one sample in a study of cytomegalovirus exposure and HLA in healthy donors. Produced via immunoSEQ multiplex PCR; TCRdb's table is partial and in-frame only. Of around 170,000 clones detected, roughly 80% appear once; the ten largest clones hold around 2.5%. Sequencing used PBMCs. The receptors were gathered from a woman aged 45 to 65 in good health and CMV-seropositive. Each CDR3 is given with its conserved first and last residue. The D gene is left open where the match is weak. Expanded clones get a size class; other rows say once, few or many, or leave the size out.

j_call clone_size v_call d_call cdr3_nt cdr3_aa
TRBJ1-1 - TRBV5-6 - TGTGCCAGCAGCTTGGGGACAATGAACACTGAAGCTTTCTTT CASSLGTMNTEAFF
TRBJ2-7 - TRBV7-8 - TGTGCCAGCAGCTTAGTACTCCACTCCTACGAGCAGTACTTC CASSLVLHSYEQYF
TRBJ2-7 - TRBV27 TRBD1 TGTGCCAGCAGCCTGGACAGGGGAAACTACGAGCAGTACTTC CASSLDRGNYEQYF
TRBJ2-3 - TRBV4-1 - TGCGCCAGCAGCCAAGATCGGCAGGGGGGAGATACGCAGTATTTT CASSQDRQGGDTQYF
TRBJ2-5 - TRBV10-3 - TGTGCCATCAGTACCGATGGCGGGCCTGACAAGGTGCAGTACTTC CAISTDGGPDKVQYF
TRBJ1-5 - TRBV2 TRBD1 TGTGCCAGCAGTGGACAGGGCCTTAATCAGCCCCAGCATTTT CASSGQGLNQPQHF
TRBJ1-5 - TRBV6-6 - TGTGCCAGCAGCCCTCCGGGGGGCAATAGCAATCAGCCCCAGCATTTT CASSPPGGNSNQPQHF
TRBJ2-7 - TRBV11-2 TRBD1 TGTGCCAGCAGCACGATAGAGGACAGGGTTCTTCTTAACTACGAGCAGTACTTC CASSTIEDRVLLNYEQYF
TRBJ2-7 few TRBV6-5 - TGTGCCAGCAGTTACCCCCCCGTACAGTACTTC CASSYPPVQYF
TRBJ2-2 - TRBV6-1 - TGTGCCAGCAGTGTGGACAAATCGAACACCGGGGAGCTGTTTTTT CASSVDKSNTGELFF
TRBJ2-1 - TRBV2 - TGTGCCAGCAGTGAAACACAGGGTCTGCAGTTCTTC CASSETQGLQFF
TRBJ2-1 - TRBV19 TRBD2 TGTGCCAGTAGAGATAGCGGGTACAATGAGCAGTTCTTC CASRDSGYNEQFF
TRBJ1-5 - TRBV27 - TGTGCCAGCAGTTTGCAGGGGATGGGCAATCAGCCCCAGCATTTT CASSLQGMGNQPQHF
TRBJ1-4 few TRBV6-1 TRBD1 TGTGCCAGCAGTGATCTTGGGACAGGGGGTGAAAAACTGTTTTTT CASSDLGTGGEKLFF
TRBJ1-5 - TRBV25-1 TRBD1 TGTGCCAGCAGAGGACAGGGGGCCCAGCCCCAGCATTTT CASRGQGAQPQHF
TRBJ2-1 - TRBV5-1 - TGCGCCAGCAGCTTGGGGCTAGCGCCTAATGAGCAGTTCTTC CASSLGLAPNEQFF
TRBJ1-5 once TRBV6-1 TRBD1 TGTGCCAGCAGTGAACGCAGAGTTCGGACAGGGGGTCTAATCAATCAGCCCCAGCATTTT CASSERRVRTGGLINQPQHF
TRBJ1-2 - TRBV5-5 - TGTGCCAGCAGCTTGGGGACAGAGTCCTATGGCTACACCTTC CASSLGTESYGYTF
TRBJ1-3 - TRBV2 - TGTGCCAGCAGTGAGGTACCCAGCTCTGGAAACACCATATATTTT CASSEVPSSGNTIYF
TRBJ2-7 - TRBV6-6 TRBD1 TGTGCCAGCAGAACGACAGGGACCGGTTCCTACGAGCAGTACTTC CASRTTGTGSYEQYF
TRBJ1-5 - TRBV27 - TGTGCCAGCAGTTTACGACATTCGGATCAGCCCCAGCATTTT CASSLRHSDQPQHF
TRBJ2-7 once TRBV28 TRBD1 TGTGCCAGCAGTGTACCGGGACAGGGCTCCTACGAGCAGTACTTC CASSVPGQGSYEQYF
TRBJ2-2 - TRBV5-1 - TGCGCCAGCAGCCCCGAGGGGACACCCACCGGGGAGCTGTTTTTT CASSPEGTPTGELFF
TRBJ1-1 - TRBV20-1 - TGCAGTGCTAATCGGGAAACTGAAGCTTTCTTT CSANRETEAFF
TRBJ1-1 once TRBV27 - TGTGCCAGCAGTTTAAAGGGGGTGACTGAAGCTTTCTTT CASSLKGVTEAFF
TRBJ2-1 - TRBV18 TRBD1 TGTGCCAGCTCGCCCGGGACAGGGGGCATCAATGAGCAGTTCTTC CASSPGTGGINEQFF
TRBJ2-1 - TRBV6-1 TRBD1 TGTGCCAGCAGTACCCCGGGACAGTACAATGAGCAGTTCTTC CASSTPGQYNEQFF
TRBJ2-7 - TRBV28 - TGTGCCAGCACTGGTGGGGGCGGGAGATCCTACGAGCAGTACTTC CASTGGGGRSYEQYF
TRBJ2-7 - TRBV19 - TGTGCCACGGCCCGGGGAGACTCCTACGAGCAGTACTTC CATARGDSYEQYF
TRBJ2-3 - TRBV4-2 TRBD1 TGTGCCAGCAGCCAAGAAATGACAGGGGCCCGCACAGATACGCAGTATTTT CASSQEMTGARTDTQYF
TRBJ2-2 - TRBV5-1 TRBD1 TGCGCCAGCAGACGGACAGGGGACTCCGGGGAGCTGTTTTTT CASRRTGDSGELFF
TRBJ2-3 few TRBV27 TRBD2 TGTGCCAGCAACGCGGCGGGGACTACGAATACGCAGTATTTT CASNAAGTTNTQYF
TRBJ1-1 - TRBV4-1 - TGCGCCAGCAGCCAAGATTTCCCTCCCGACAAGGACACTGAAGCTTTCTTT CASSQDFPPDKDTEAFF
TRBJ2-1 - TRBV6-1 TRBD2 TGTGCCAGCAGTTTAGCGGGGGGGCCCTACAATGAGCAGTTCTTC CASSLAGGPYNEQFF
TRBJ2-2 - TRBV28 - TGTGCCAGCAGTTCTACTACCGGGGAGCTGTTTTTT CASSSTTGELFF
TRBJ2-3 once TRBV5-1 TRBD1 TGCGCCAGCAGCTTAACGGGACAGGAAACAGATACGCAGTATTTT CASSLTGQETDTQYF
TRBJ2-7 - TRBV28 - TGTGCCAGCAGACGACGGGGGGCAAACTACGAGCAGTACTTC CASRRRGANYEQYF
TRBJ1-1 - TRBV19 - TGTGCCAGTGGCAGGGGCAGGGTCACTGAAGCTTTCTTT CASGRGRVTEAFF
TRBJ2-3 - TRBV6-5 TRBD1 TGTGCCAGCAGTTTGGGACAGGGGAACACAGATACGCAGTATTTT CASSLGQGNTDTQYF
TRBJ2-5 - TRBV10-1 - TGCGCCAGCAGTGAGGGGGGGGCAGTTGAGACCCAGTACTTC CASSEGGAVETQYF
TRBJ1-5 - TRBV6-6 - TGTGCCAGCAGGAGACAACTAGACGGGGAACAGCCCCAGCATTTT CASRRQLDGEQPQHF
TRBJ2-7 - TRBV4-2 TRBD1 TGTGCCAGCAGCCAGGGACAGGGTACTTTGGAGCAGTACTTC CASSQGQGTLEQYF
TRBJ1-3 few TRBV2 - TGTGCCAGCAGTGAAGGGGCCGTCGGTTACACCATATATTTT CASSEGAVGYTIYF
TRBJ1-4 - TRBV7-9 - TGTGCCAGCATTTCCGACGGGGAAAAACTGTTTTTT CASISDGEKLFF
TRBJ1-1 - TRBV27 - TGTGCCAGCAGTCCCTTCAATGGAGGTGAAGCTTTCTTT CASSPFNGGEAFF
TRBJ2-7 few TRBV6-5 TRBD1 TGTGCCAGCAGTTACGGGACAGGGGGCTACGAGCAGTACTTC CASSYGTGGYEQYF
TRBJ1-6 - TRBV6-6 - TGTGCCAGCAGTTACTCGGGCAGGGTAGATTCACCCCTCCACTTT CASSYSGRVDSPLHF
TRBJ1-1 - TRBV2 TRBD1 TGTGCCAGCAGTGTGGACAGGTGGGACACTGAAGCTTTCTTT CASSVDRWDTEAFF
TRBJ1-1 few TRBV6-6 - TGTGCCAGCAGTTACGGGCAGAACACTGAAGCTTTCTTT CASSYGQNTEAFF
TRBJ2-1 - TRBV10-3 TRBD1 TGTGCCATCAGTGAGCCGGGACAGAGTTACAATGAGCAGTTCTTC CAISEPGQSYNEQFF
TRBJ2-7 - TRBV6-1 TRBD1 TGTGCCAGCAAAGTAGGACAGGGGAGGTACGAGCAGTACTTC CASKVGQGRYEQYF
TRBJ2-4 - TRBV4-3 TRBD2 TGCGCCAGCAGCCAAGGTTATAGCGGGGGGGCCGGAAACATTCAGTACTTC CASSQGYSGGAGNIQYF
TRBJ1-5 few TRBV30 - TGTGCCTGGAGCGATACAGATCAGCCCCAGCATTTT CAWSDTDQPQHF
TRBJ1-2 once TRBV5-1 TRBD1 TGCGCCAGCAGCTTGGGAGACAGGGGCTATGGCTACACCTTC CASSLGDRGYGYTF
TRBJ1-2 - TRBV5-1 - TGCGCCAGCAGCTTGGTGCAGGGAAGTGACTATGGCTACACCTTC CASSLVQGSDYGYTF
TRBJ1-3 - TRBV5-1 - TGCGCCAGCAGCCAGGGTGGAAACACCATATATTTT CASSQGGNTIYF
TRBJ2-2 - TRBV18 - TGTGCCAGCTCTCCCAGCACCGGGGAGCTGTTTTTT CASSPSTGELFF